A single sample gave rise to the 18 T cell receptor beta chains below, sequenced in a study of shared clonotypes between healthy human individuals. The method was immunoSEQ multiplex PCR; TCRdb's version includes in-frame clones alone and lacks a portion of them. Among around 2,000,000 clones listed, approximately 95% were seen once. Naive CD8 isolation took CD45RO-negative cells positively selected for CCR7 and excluded terminally differentiated effector memory CD45RA+ cells. The sequencing input was naive CD8+ T cells sorted from blood. These receptors came from a man younger than 30 in good health.

The chain is built from TRBV5-1 and TRBJ2-3, with TRBD2 matching over 10 bases. The CDR3 covers 18 residues. CDR1 SGHRS and CDR2 YFSETQ come from the germline V gene. V lost 1 base, J lost 5 bases, and 13 bases stayed unmatched. The CDR3 reads CASSLNLRGVAGGDTQYF. The CDR3 DNA sequence: TGCGCCAGCAGCTTGAACCTTCGAGGAGTAGCGGGGGGAGATACGCAGTATTTT.

The V call is TRBV27, the J call TRBJ2-7; no clear D gene. The CDR3 length is 16 residues. CDR1 MNHEY and CDR2 SMNVEV come from the germline V gene (reference sequence). V was pared by 5 bases and J by 1 base, with 18 bases between. CDR3 nucleotides: TGTGCCAGCAGTCCCCGACACAACCTGCGTTCCTACGAGCAGTACTTC. It specifies CASSPRHNLRSYEQYF.

A single count supports this clone. V usage is TRBV4-3 and J usage is TRBJ1-2; TRBD1 matches at 9 bases. Germline CDR1 is LGHNA and CDR2 is YSLEER. V was clipped by 2 bases and J by 3 bases; unmatched bases: 16. The CDR3 length is 19 residues. The CDR3 region is CASSQYNLPRDREDYGYTF. The CDR3 DNA sequence: TGCGCCAGCAGCCAATACAATCTACCCCGGGACAGGGAAGACTATGGCTACACCTTC.

This CDR3 reads CASSEWGQGLGTEAFF. The DNA of the CDR3 is TGTGCCAGCAGTGAATGGGGGCAGGGGCTTGGCACTGAAGCTTTCTTT. The rearrangement joins TRBV25-1 to TRBJ1-1, with D possibly being TRBD1 (6 bases). Trimming removed 1 base at V and 4 bases at J, with 16 bases between. Germline assignment: CDR1 MGHDK and CDR2 SYGVNS. This CDR3 region has 16 residues.

The V gene is TRBV10-2, the J gene TRBJ2-7; TRBD2 matches 12 bases. Germline V gene sequence: CDR1 WSHSY, CDR2 SAAADI. Unmatched junction bases numbered 23, after V lost 3 bases and J lost 5 bases. The CDR3 is 21 amino acids. The CDR3 bases are TGCGCCAGCAGTGATCGATTCATTCCGACGGTGACTAGCGGGAGTTCCAACGAGCAGTACTTC. This sequence encodes CASSDRFIPTVTSGSSNEQYF.

The V gene is TRBV7-9, the J gene TRBJ2-2; D unclear. The CDR3 contains 12 residues. Germline V gene sequence: CDR1 SEHNR, CDR2 FQNEAQ (reference sequence). Between the trimmed V and J ends, which lost 5 bases and 4 bases, there was a span of 5 bases. The CDR3: CASSIPTGELFF. For the CDR3, the DNA is TGTGCCAGCAGCATCCCCACCGGGGAGCTGTTTTTT.

The genes are TRBV19 and TRBJ2-7, with TRBD1 identical over 9 bases. This CDR3 contains 17 residues. Germline CDR1 LNHDA, CDR2 SQIVND (reference sequence). The trim removed 6 bases at V and 3 bases at J, leaving 15 bases unmatched. Written as DNA, the CDR3 is TGTGCCAGTAGAGGGGACAGGGAAAACTCTTTCGACTACGAGCAGTACTTC. It encodes CASRGDRENSFDYEQYF.

This chain's CDR3 is CASSLFRLAGYTF. In DNA form, the CDR3 reads TGTGCCAGCAGCTTATTCAGGTTGGCTGGCTACACCTTC. The V and J genes are TRBV7-9 and TRBJ1-2; no definite D call. The germline V gene encodes CDR1 SEHNR and CDR2 FQNEAQ (reference sequence). Trimming left V 2 bases short and J 7 bases short, with 11 bases between. The CDR3 runs to 13 residues.

This clone was recorded only once. The chain links TRBV5-1 to TRBJ2-2; D is unresolved. This CDR3 has 15 amino acids. The V and J ends lost 2 bases and 6 bases respectively, with 14 bases between them. The V gene's germline CDR1 is SGHRS and CDR2 YFSETQ. The chain's CDR3 is CASSFFGVTPGELFF. CDR3 sequence (DNA): TGCGCCAGCAGCTTCTTTGGGGTGACTCCCGGGGAGCTGTTTTTT.

The rearrangement uses TRBV5-4 and TRBJ2-7; D unresolved. The V end was cut by 2 bases, the J end by 1 base, with 7 bases between. CDR1 SGHNT and CDR2 YYREEE come from the germline V gene (reference sequence). This CDR3 contains 13 residues. The CDR3 DNA reads TGTGCCAGCAGCTTTGGGGTTTCCTACGAGCAGTACTTC. Translated, it gives CASSFGVSYEQYF.

The rearrangement joins TRBV4-1 to TRBJ2-3; perhaps TRBD2 as D (6 bases). Per germline, CDR1 MGHRA and CDR2 YSYEKL. V lost 0 bases and J lost 2, with 15 bases in between. The CDR3 loop spans 17 amino acids. CDR3 amino acids: CASSQDGSGLTTDTQYF. The CDR3 region has the DNA TGCGCCAGCAGCCAAGACGGTTCGGGACTTACCACAGATACGCAGTATTTT.

This chain connects TRBV2 to TRBJ2-1, with 7 bases lining up with TRBD2. There are 15 residues in the CDR3. Germline lookup yields CDR1 SNHLY and CDR2 FYNNEI. The junction had 10 bases not matched to a gene; V was cut back by 8 bases and J by 3 bases. CDR3 nucleotides: TGTGCCAGCGAGGGGCTAGCGGTATTCTACAATGAGCAGTTCTTC. Translating gives CASEGLAVFYNEQFF. Full variable domain (rest looked up from reference TRBV2 and TRBJ2-1): EPEVTQTPSHQVTQMGQEVILRCVPISNHLYFYWYRQILGQKVEFLVSFYNNEISEKSEIFDDQFSVERPDGSNFTLKIRSTKLEDSAMYFCASEGLAVFYNEQFFGPGTRLTVL.

J is TRBJ1-4 and V is TRBV7-9, with D perhaps matching TRBD1 (5 bases). Germline V gene sequence: CDR1 SEHNR, CDR2 FQNEAQ (reference sequence). The CDR3 totals 14 residues. With 3 bases removed from V and 3 bases from J, the gap between germline ends came to 8 bases. CDR3 in amino acids: CASSFSGSNEKLFF. CDR3 DNA: TGTGCCAGCAGCTTTTCAGGGTCTAATGAAAAACTGTTTTTT.

The CDR3 DNA reads TGCAGCGTTGAAGATAGCGAAAACCTAGGCGCAGATACGCAGTATTTT. It is translated as CSVEDSENLGADTQYF. The chain combines TRBV29-1 with TRBJ2-3; possible D gene TRBD2, 5 bases. Trimming left V 0 bases short and J 4 bases short, with 17 bases between. This CDR3 has 16 residues. Germline lookup yields CDR1 SQVTM and CDR2 ANQGSEA.

The rearrangement links TRBV19 to TRBJ2-7, with TRBD2 matching over 11 bases. The CDR3 contains 15 residues. V shed 5 bases, J shed 1 base, and the junction held 4 bases outside the gene matches. Germline CDR1 is LNHDA and CDR2 is SQIVND (reference sequence). The CDR3 coding sequence is TGTGCCAGTAGTCAGGGACTAGCGGAATCCTACGAGCAGTACTTC. It encodes CASSQGLAESYEQYF. Full variable domain (missing parts from reference TRBV19 and TRBJ2-7): DGGITQSPKYLFRKEGQNVTLSCEQNLNHDAMYWYRQDPGQGLRLIYYSQIVNDFQKGDIAEGYSVSREKKESFPLTVTSAQKNPTAFYLCASSQGLAESYEQYFGPGTRLTVT.

The chain uses TRBV25-1 and TRBJ2-1; no firm D call. Germline V gives CDR1 MGHDK, CDR2 SYGVNS. V was shortened by 6 bases and J by 2 bases, with 8 bases between the two germline ends. The CDR3 is made up of 13 amino acids. The CDR3 DNA reads as TGTGCCAGCAGCATGGTGGCCTACAATGAGCAGTTCTTC. It is translated as CASSMVAYNEQFF.

In regard to this clone: The same CDR3 arises from other DNA sequences in this sample as well. This sequence joins TRBV5-6 and TRBJ2-7; the D is unclear. Trimming left V 4 bases short and J 2 bases short, with 10 bases between. This CDR3 has 13 amino acids. Germline CDR1 reads SGHDT; CDR2 reads YYEEEE. The CDR3 is CASSPGSAYEQYF. The CDR3 DNA is TGTGCCAGCAGCCCGGGCTCAGCCTACGAGCAGTACTTC. Full variable domain (outside the CDR3, taken from reference TRBV5-6 and TRBJ2-7): DAGVTQSPTHLIKTRGQQVTLRCSPKSGHDTVSWYQQALGQGPQFIFQYYEEEERQRGNFPDRFSGHQFPNYSSELNVNALLLGDSALYLCASSPGSAYEQYFGPGTRLTVT.

The rearrangement links TRBV5-6 to TRBJ2-1, with D hard to call. Trimming took 4 bases from V and 7 from J, leaving 9 bases between them. The length of the CDR3 is 12 residues. Germline CDR1 and CDR2: SGHDT and YYEEEE. Here the CDR3 reads CASSGARNEQFF. The CDR3 nucleotides are TGTGCCAGCAGCGGAGCTAGGAATGAGCAGTTCTTC.